One and the same sample provided the 14 T cell receptor beta chains below, sequenced in a study of regulatory T cells in long-lasting Graves disease. Relying on iRepertoire HTBI primers and Arm-PCR of CDR3 regions, the team built TCR beta libraries. TCRdb processed the multiplex PCR reads anew with MiXCR; each CDR3 protein has one entry. The table lists some 560,000 distinct CDR3 sequences, about 16% of them singletons, with roughly 25% in the top ten. Regarding time point: newly diagnosed GD, antithyroid drugs for less than 3 months. The TCR library was prepared using RNA isolated from PBMCs. The same sample was also used in a study of T cells in Graves' hyperthyroidism and ophthalmopathy.

This sample comprised peripheral blood mononuclear cells (PBMCs), obtained at new diagnosis, from a patient treated with antithyroid drugs. These receptors originate from a woman aged 35 to 59 with Graves disease.

The chain uses TRBV19 and TRBJ2-6, with 9 bases fitting TRBD1. Trimming at V came to 6 bases and at J to 0 bases, leaving 9 bases not matched to a gene. The CDR3 has 18 amino acids. Germline V gene sequence: CDR1 LNHDA, CDR2 SQIVND (reference sequence). The CDR3 loop reads CASRPPGQGHSGANVLTF. For the CDR3, the DNA is TGTGCCAGTAGGCCTCCGGGACAGGGTCACTCTGGGGCCAACGTCCTGACTTTC.

The J gene is TRBJ1-2, the V gene TRBV6-1, with unresolved D. Trimming pared 6 bases from V and 6 bases from J, leaving 8 bases between. This CDR3 has 11 residues. Germline lookup yields CDR1 MNHNS and CDR2 SASEGT. For the CDR3, the DNA is TGTGCCAGCAGAGACAAACATGGCTACACCTTC. Protein sequence: CASRDKHGYTF.

This clonotype has a count of ten or more. The chain uses TRBV12-3 or TRBV12-4 and TRBJ2-1; 16 bases are a match to TRBD2. The CDR3 covers 15 residues. J lost 14 bases, V lost 5 bases, and 9 bases had no gene match. Written as DNA, the CDR3 is TGTGCCAGCAGTACAGCCGGGACTAGCGGGGGGGCTGAGTTCTTC. Its translation: CASSTAGTSGGAEFF.

This clonotype occurred a few times. The CDR3 loop is CASRKTVAGGREDTQYF. Here the CDR3 DNA reads TGTGCCAGTAGGAAAACGGTGGCGGGGGGCCGGGAAGATACGCAGTATTTT. V is TRBV19 and J is TRBJ2-3, with 8 positions matching TRBD2. Germline V gene lookup returns CDR1 LNHDA and CDR2 SQIVND (reference sequence). The CDR3 spans 17 residues. The V gene end was trimmed by 6 bases and the J gene end by 5 bases; junction bases not matched to a gene: 16.

This clonotype was found many times. The J gene is TRBJ1-4, the V gene TRBV20-1; the match to TRBD1 covers 8 bases. Germline CDR1 is DFQATT and CDR2 is SNEGSKA (reference sequence). The CDR3 is 15 amino acids. V lost 6 bases and J lost 2; bases outside the gene matches: 8. CDR3 nucleotides: TGCAGTGCCCTCGGACAGGGAGATACTAATGAAAAACTGTTTTTT. The encoded protein is CSALGQGDTNEKLFF.

This clonotype was observed at least ten times. The chain employs TRBV6-5 and TRBJ1-4, with D uncertain. Germline values: CDR1 MNHEY, CDR2 SVGAGI. The V and J ends lost 2 bases and 1 base respectively, with 11 bases between them. This CDR3 spans 16 amino acids. The CDR3 reads CASSYGRPVTNEKLFF. In nucleotides, the CDR3 is TGTGCCAGCAGTTACGGCAGGCCCGTAACTAATGAAAAACTGTTTTTT.

This clonotype came up a few times. This rearrangement joins TRBV20-1 to TRBJ2-7; D not resolved. This CDR3 has 11 residues. Trimming took off 5 bases at V and 3 bases at J, with 8 bases between the two ends. Germline lookup yields CDR1 DFQATT and CDR2 SNEGSKA (reference sequence). CDR3 nucleotide sequence: TGCAGTGCTCCACACAACTACGAGCAGTACTTC. It translates to CSAPHNYEQYF.

This clonotype was counted ten times or more. The chain carries TRBV11-2 and TRBJ1-6, with 8 positions matching TRBD1. Per the germline V gene, CDR1 is SGHAT and CDR2 is FQNNGV. J was trimmed by 9 bases and V by 5 bases; bases with no gene match: 6. The CDR3 is 14 residues long. For the CDR3, the DNA is TGTGCCAGCAGCCATGGACAGGGAACTTCACCCCTCCACTTT. It codes for CASSHGQGTSPLHF. The full variable domain, in which reference TRBV11-2 and TRBJ1-6 provide the parts outside the CDR3, is EAGVAQSPRYKIIEKRQSVAFWCNPISGHATLYWYQQILGQGPKLLIQFQNNGVVDDSQLPKDRFSAERLKGVDSTLKIQPAKLEDSAVYLCASSHGQGTSPLHFGNGTRLTVT.

The table lists this clonotype with a few counts. The chain links TRBV6-7 to TRBJ1-2; D remains ambiguous. Being an ORF, TRBV6-7 has a function that is uncertain. The ends were cut back, 2 bases at V and 6 bases at J, with 10 bases in the middle. CDR3 length: 13 residues. This CDR3 is CASSYGGGHGYTF. The CDR3 DNA sequence: TGTGCCAGCAGTTACGGTGGCGGTCATGGCTACACCTTC.

The J gene is TRBJ1-1, the V gene TRBV5-5; TRBD1 might be the D (5 bases). V gave up 4 bases and J gave up 6 bases, with 22 bases separating them. CDR1 and CDR2 from the germline V gene are SGHKS and YYEKEE (reference sequence). The CDR3 runs to 16 residues. CDR3 amino acids: CASSDGVRWTIAEAFF. CDR3 DNA: TGTGCCAGCAGCGACGGAGTAAGGTGGACAATCGCTGAAGCTTTCTTT.

Ten or more counts support this clonotype. V is TRBV7-2 and J is TRBJ2-7; weak D call: TRBD2 (6 bases). This CDR3 contains 14 residues. CDR1 and CDR2 from the germline V gene are SGHTA and FQGNSA. Trimming stripped 7 bases from V and 6 bases from J, with 19 bases between. The CDR3 spells CASTWAEGWFEQYF. The DNA for the CDR3 is TGTGCCAGCACCTGGGCGGAGGGTTGGTTCGAGCAGTACTTC.

This clonotype was found many times. The chain uses TRBV6-1 and TRBJ2-5, with D perhaps matching TRBD2 (6 bases). CDR1 is MNHNS, CDR2 SASEGT, per germline. The CDR3 is made up of 14 amino acids. The ends were cut back, 7 bases at V and 5 bases at J, with 17 bases in the middle. The CDR3 loop reads CASIVPGRKETQYF. CDR3 coding DNA: TGTGCCAGCATAGTTCCAGGGAGGAAGGAGACCCAGTACTTC.

This clonotype has just a few counts. V gene TRBV6-2 or TRBV6-3 combines with J gene TRBJ1-1, with D perhaps matching TRBD1 (5 bases). Trimming cost V 7 bases and J 7 bases, with 22 bases left between them. This CDR3 contains 15 residues. Germline CDR1 is MNHEY and CDR2 is SVGEGT. The CDR3 DNA is TGTGCCAGCAACCCCCGGGACGCTCGCGGGGTTGAAGCTTTCTTT. As protein: CASNPRDARGVEAFF.

The rearrangement joins TRBV9 to TRBJ2-5; maybe TRBD2 (5 bases). Germline CDR1 reads SGDLS; CDR2 reads YYNGEE. The ends were cut back, 3 bases at V and 1 base at J, with 13 bases in the middle. This CDR3 has 15 amino acids. CDR3 nucleotide sequence: TGTGCCAGCAGCGCCTTAGAGCGGCGCCAAGAGACCCAGTACTTC. Encoded protein: CASSALERRQETQYF. The complete variable domain, with remaining parts taken from reference TRBV9 and TRBJ2-5, reads DSGVTQTPKHLITATGQRVTLRCSPRSGDLSVYWYQQSLDQGLQFLIQYYNGEERAKGNILERFSAQQFPDLHSELNLSSLELGDSALYFCASSALERRQETQYFGPGTRLLVL.